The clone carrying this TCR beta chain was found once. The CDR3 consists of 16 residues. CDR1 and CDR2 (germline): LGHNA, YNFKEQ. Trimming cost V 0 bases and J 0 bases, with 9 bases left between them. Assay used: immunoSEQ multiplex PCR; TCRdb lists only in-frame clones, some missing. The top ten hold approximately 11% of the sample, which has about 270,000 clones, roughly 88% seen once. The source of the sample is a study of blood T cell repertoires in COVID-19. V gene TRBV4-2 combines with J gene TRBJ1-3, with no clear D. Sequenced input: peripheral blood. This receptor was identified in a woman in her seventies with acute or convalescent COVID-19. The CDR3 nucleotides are TGTGCCAGCAGCCAAGATCCTGGGCTCTCTGGAAACACCATATATTTT. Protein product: CASSQDPGLSGNTIYF.